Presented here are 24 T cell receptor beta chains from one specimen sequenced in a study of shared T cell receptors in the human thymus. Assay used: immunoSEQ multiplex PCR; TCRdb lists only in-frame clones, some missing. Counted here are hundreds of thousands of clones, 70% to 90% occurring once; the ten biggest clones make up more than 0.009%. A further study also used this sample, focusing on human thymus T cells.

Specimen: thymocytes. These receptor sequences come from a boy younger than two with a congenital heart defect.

The CDR3, as DNA: TGCGCCAGCAGCCACCCCCCAGGGGGTGAGCGCACAGATACGCAGTATTTT. It yields the protein CASSHPPGGERTDTQYF. The rearrangement links TRBV4-1 to TRBJ2-3, with TRBD1 matching 7 bases. Germline assignment: CDR1 MGHRA and CDR2 YSYEKL. This CDR3 has 17 residues. V lost 3 bases, J lost 1 base, and 10 bases stayed unmatched.

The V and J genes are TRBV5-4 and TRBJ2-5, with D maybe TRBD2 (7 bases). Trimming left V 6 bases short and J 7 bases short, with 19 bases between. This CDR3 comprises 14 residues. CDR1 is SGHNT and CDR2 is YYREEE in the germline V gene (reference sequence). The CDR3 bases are TGTGCCAGCAAGCCTGGACTAGGGGGGCCGACCCAGTACTTC. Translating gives CASKPGLGGPTQYF.

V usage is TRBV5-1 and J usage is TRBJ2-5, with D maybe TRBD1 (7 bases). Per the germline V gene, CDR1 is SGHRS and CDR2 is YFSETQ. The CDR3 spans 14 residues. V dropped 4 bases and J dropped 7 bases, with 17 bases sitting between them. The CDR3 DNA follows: TGCGCCAGCAGCCCCAGGGGGGAGTGGGGGACCCAGTACTTC. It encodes CASSPRGEWGTQYF.

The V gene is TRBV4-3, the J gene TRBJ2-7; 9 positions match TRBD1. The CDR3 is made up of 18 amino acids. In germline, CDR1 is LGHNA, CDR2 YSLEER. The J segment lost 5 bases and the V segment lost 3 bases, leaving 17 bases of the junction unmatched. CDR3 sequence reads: CASSQAPGGGTGFHEQYF. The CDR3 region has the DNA TGCGCCAGCAGCCAGGCCCCAGGAGGCGGGACAGGGTTTCACGAGCAGTACTTC.

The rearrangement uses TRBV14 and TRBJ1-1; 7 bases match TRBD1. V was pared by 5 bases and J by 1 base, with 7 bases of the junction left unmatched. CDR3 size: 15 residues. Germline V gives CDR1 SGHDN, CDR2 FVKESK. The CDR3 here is CASSTRQGQNTEAFF. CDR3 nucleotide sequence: TGTGCCAGCAGCACCCGACAGGGCCAGAACACTGAAGCTTTCTTT.

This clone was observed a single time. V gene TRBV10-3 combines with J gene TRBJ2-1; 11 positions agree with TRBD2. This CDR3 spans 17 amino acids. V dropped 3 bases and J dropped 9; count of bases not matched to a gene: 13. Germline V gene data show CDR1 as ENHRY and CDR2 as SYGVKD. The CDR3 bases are TGTGCCATCAGTGAATTGGAACTAGCGGGAGAATCGGGTGAGCAGTTCTTC. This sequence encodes CAISELELAGESGEQFF.

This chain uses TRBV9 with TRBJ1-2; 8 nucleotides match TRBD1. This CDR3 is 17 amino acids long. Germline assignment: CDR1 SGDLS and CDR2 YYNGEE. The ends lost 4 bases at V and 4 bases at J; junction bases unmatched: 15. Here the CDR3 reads CASSLTLRQGWGYGYTF. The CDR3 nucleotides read TGTGCCAGCAGCCTTACTCTTCGACAGGGGTGGGGCTATGGCTACACCTTC.

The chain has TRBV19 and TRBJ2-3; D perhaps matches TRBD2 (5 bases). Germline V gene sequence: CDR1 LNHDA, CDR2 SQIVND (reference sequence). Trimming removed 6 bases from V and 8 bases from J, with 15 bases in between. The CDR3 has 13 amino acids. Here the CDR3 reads CASRLSSFGTQYF. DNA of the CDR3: TGTGCCAGTAGGCTTTCTAGCTTCGGTACGCAGTATTTT.

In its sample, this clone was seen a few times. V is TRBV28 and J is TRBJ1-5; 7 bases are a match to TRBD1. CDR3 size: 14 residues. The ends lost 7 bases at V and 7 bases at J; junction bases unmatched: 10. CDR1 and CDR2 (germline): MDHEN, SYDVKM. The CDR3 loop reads CASTRQGRRQPQHF. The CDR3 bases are TGTGCCAGCACTCGACAGGGTCGAAGACAGCCCCAGCATTTT.

CDR3 amino acids: CASAVLGGAGTPPTSYEQYF. DNA of the CDR3: TGCGCCAGCGCAGTTCTTGGGGGGGCGGGAACTCCCCCCACGTCCTACGAGCAGTACTTC. The genes are TRBV23-1 and TRBJ2-7, with TRBD2 as a possible D gene (7 bases). TRBV23-1 falls under the ORF class, with uncertain function. The CDR3 covers 20 residues. The ends were cut back, 8 bases at V and 1 base at J, with 33 bases in the middle.

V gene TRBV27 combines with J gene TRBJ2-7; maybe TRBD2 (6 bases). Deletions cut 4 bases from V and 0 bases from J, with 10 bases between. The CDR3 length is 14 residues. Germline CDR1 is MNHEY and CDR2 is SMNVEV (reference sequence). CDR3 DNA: TGTGCCAGCAGTTCGGAGGGGCACTCCTACGAGCAGTACTTC. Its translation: CASSSEGHSYEQYF.

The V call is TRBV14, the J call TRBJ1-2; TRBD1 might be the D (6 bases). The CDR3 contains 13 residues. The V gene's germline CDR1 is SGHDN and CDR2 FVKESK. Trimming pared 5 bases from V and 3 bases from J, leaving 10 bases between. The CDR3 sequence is CASSGGRHYGYTF. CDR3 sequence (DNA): TGTGCCAGCAGCGGGGGCAGACACTATGGCTACACCTTC.

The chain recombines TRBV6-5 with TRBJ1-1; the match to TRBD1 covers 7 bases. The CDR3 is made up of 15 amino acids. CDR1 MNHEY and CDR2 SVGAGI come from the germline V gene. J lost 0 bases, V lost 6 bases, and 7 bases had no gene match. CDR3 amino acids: CASSGPGGMNTEAFF. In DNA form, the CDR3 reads TGTGCCAGCAGCGGACCAGGGGGAATGAACACTGAAGCTTTCTTT.

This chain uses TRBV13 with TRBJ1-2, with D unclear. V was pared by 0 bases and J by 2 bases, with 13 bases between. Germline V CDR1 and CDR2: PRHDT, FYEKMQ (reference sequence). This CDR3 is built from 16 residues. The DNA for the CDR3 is TGTGCCAGCAGCTTAGGTAGTCTACCGGAGAACTATGGCTACACCTTC. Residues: CASSLGSLPENYGYTF. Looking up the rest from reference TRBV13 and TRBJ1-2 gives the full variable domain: AAGVIQSPRHLIKEKRETATLKCYPIPRHDTVYWYQQGPGQDPQFLISFYEKMQSDKGSIPDRFSAQQFSDYHSELNMSSLELGDSALYFCASSLGSLPENYGYTFGSGTRLTVV.

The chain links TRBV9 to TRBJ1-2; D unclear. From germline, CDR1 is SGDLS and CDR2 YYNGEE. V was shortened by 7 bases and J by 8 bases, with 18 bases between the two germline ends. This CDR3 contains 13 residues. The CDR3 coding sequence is TGTGCCAGCCGGAGGGTGGCAGAGGACGGCTACACCTTC. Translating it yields CASRRVAEDGYTF.

CDR3 bases: TGTGCCAGCAGCCAAGTAGCGGGAGAAACAGAGACCCAGTACTTC. Protein: CASSQVAGETETQYF. The chain has TRBV14 and TRBJ2-5; TRBD2 agrees at 9 bases. The V gene's germline CDR1 is SGHDN and CDR2 FVKESK. V lost 1 base to trimming and J lost 4 bases; unmatched junction nucleotides: 4. CDR3 length: 15 amino acids. The full variable domain, completed using reference TRBV14 and TRBJ2-5, is EAGVTQFPSHSVIEKGQTVTLRCDPISGHDNLYWYRRVMGKEIKFLLHFVKESKQDESGMPNNRFLAERTGGTYSTLKVQPAELEDSGVYFCASSQVAGETETQYFGPGTRLLVL.

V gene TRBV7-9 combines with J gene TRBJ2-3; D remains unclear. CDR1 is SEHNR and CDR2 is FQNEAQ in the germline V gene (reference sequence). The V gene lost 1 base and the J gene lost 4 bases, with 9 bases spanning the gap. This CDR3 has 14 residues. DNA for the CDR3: TGTGCCAGCAGCTTAGGTCCCTCCCCAGATACGCAGTATTTT. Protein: CASSLGPSPDTQYF.

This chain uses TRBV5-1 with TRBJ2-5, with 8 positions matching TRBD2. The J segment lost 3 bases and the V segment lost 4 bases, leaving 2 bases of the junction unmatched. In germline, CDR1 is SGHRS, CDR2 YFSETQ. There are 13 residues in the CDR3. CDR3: CASSRGLEETQYF. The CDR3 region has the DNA TGCGCCAGCAGCCGGGGACTAGAAGAGACCCAGTACTTC.

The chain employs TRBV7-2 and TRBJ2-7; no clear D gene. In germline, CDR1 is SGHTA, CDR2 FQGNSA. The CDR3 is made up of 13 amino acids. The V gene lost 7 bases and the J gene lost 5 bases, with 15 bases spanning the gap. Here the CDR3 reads CASTPKPNHEQYF. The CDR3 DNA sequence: TGTGCCAGCACCCCGAAGCCCAACCACGAGCAGTACTTC.

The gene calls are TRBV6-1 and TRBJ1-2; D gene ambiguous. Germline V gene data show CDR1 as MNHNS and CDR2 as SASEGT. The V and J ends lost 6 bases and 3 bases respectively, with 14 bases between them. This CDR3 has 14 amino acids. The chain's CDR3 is CASSRPELYYGYTF. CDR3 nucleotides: TGTGCCAGCAGCCGGCCGGAGCTATACTATGGCTACACCTTC.

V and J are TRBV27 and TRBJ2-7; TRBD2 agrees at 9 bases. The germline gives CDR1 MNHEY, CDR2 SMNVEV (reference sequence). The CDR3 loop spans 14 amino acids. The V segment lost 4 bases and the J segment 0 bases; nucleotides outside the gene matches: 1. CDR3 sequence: CASSYSGSSYEQYF. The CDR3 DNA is TGTGCCAGCAGTTATAGCGGGAGCTCCTACGAGCAGTACTTC.

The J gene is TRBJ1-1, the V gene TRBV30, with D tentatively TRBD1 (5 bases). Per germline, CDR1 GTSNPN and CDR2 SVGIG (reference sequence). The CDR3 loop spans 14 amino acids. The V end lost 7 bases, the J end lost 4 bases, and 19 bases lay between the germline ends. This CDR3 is CASFDPDRTTEAFF. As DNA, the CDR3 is TGTGCCTCATTTGACCCCGACAGAACCACTGAAGCTTTCTTT.

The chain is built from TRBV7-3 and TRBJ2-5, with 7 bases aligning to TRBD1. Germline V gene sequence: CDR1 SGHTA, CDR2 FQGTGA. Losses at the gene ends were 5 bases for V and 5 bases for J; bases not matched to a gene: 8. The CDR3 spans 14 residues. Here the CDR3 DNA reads TGTGCCAGCAGCACAGGGGAACCGGGGGAGACCCAGTACTTC. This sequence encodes CASSTGEPGETQYF.

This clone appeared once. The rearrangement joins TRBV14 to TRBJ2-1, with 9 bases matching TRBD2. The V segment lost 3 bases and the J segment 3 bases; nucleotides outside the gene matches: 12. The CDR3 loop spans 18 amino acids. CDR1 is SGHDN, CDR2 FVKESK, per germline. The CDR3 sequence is CASSQGRGIAGDYNEQFF. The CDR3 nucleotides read TGTGCCAGCAGCCAGGGTCGGGGGATAGCGGGAGACTACAATGAGCAGTTCTTC.